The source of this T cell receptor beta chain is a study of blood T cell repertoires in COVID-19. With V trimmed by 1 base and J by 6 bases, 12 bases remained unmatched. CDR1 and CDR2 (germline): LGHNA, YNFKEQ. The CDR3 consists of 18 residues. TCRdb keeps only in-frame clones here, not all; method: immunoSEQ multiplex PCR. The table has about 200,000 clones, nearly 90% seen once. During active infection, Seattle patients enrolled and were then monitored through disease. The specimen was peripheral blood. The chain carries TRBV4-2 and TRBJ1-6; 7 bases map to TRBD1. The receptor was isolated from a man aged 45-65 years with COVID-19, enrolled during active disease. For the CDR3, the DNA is TGTGCCAGCAGCCAAGTACAGACAGGGTACGGCATTAATTCACCCCTCCACTTT. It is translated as CASSQVQTGYGINSPLHF.